A few counts support the clone carrying this T cell receptor (beta chain). Its antigen is not identified. CDR3 length: 12 amino acids. The germline V gene encodes CDR1 MDHEN and CDR2 SYDVKM. Trimming took off 4 bases at V and 5 bases at J, with 9 bases between the two ends. TCRdb redid the calling of the 5' RACE reads with MiXCR, one entry per CDR3 protein. The data hold roughly 670,000 distinct CDR3 sequences, with 15% to 20% observed a single time. These data come from a study of CD8 T cells in ankylosing spondylitis. Study-level results: One TCR beta motif, made up of seven to nine highly homologous variants, appeared characteristic of ankylosing spondylitis blood.

The sequenced sample was blood, either unsorted or a sorted T cell fraction (not recorded which). The chain joins TRBV28 to TRBJ2-7; the D is unclear. This receptor was identified in a male donor with ankylosing spondylitis. In DNA, the CDR3 is TGTGCCAGCAGTTCCCCCCCCCACGAGCAGTACTTC. Its protein product is CASSSPPHEQYF.